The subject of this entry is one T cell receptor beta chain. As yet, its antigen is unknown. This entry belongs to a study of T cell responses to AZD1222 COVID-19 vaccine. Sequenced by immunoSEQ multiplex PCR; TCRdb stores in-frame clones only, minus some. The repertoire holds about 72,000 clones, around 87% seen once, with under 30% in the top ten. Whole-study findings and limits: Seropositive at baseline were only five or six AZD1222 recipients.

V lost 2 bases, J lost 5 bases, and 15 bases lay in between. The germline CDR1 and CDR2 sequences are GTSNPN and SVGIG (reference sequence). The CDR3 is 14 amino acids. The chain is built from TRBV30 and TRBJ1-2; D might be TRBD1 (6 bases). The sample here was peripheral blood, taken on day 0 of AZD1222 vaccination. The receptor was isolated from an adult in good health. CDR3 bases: TGTGCCTGGAGTAAGGGGGGGCCGGGGTATGGCTACACCTTC. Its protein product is CAWSKGGPGYGYTF. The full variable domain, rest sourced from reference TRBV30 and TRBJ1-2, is SQTIHQWPATLVQPVGSPLSLECTVEGTSNPNLYWYRQAAGRGLQLLFYSVGIGQISSEVPQNLSASRPQDRQFILSSKKLLLSDSGFYLCAWSKGGPGYGYTFGSGTRLTVV.